The 32 T cell receptor beta chains below were found in one sample sequenced in a study of blood T cell repertoires in COVID-19. Here immunoSEQ multiplex PCR was the method, and the copy in TCRdb shows in-frame clones only, minus some. The data show 75,000 to 95,000 clones, with approximately 88% seen just once and roughly 5% held by the top ten. The specimen sequenced was peripheral blood. All receptors come from a man aged 50 to 60 with active COVID-19.

The chain carries TRBV5-6 and TRBJ2-7, with no clear D. CDR3 length equals 14 residues. Germline V lookup: CDR1 SGHDT, CDR2 YYEEEE. V lost 4 bases and J lost 2, with 13 bases in between. CDR3 DNA sequence: TGTGCCAGCAGCGCGGTTCATTTGCCCTACGAGCAGTACTTC. Its translation is CASSAVHLPYEQYF.

The V gene is TRBV2, the J gene TRBJ2-3, with 8 bases that match TRBD1. The CDR3 contains 15 residues. The germline V gene encodes CDR1 SNHLY and CDR2 FYNNEI. The V segment lost 6 bases and the J segment 3 bases; nucleotides outside the gene matches: 8. CDR3 bases: TGTGCCAGCAGGGACCAGGGGGCAAAAACAGATACGCAGTATTTT. Residues: CASRDQGAKTDTQYF. Supplemented by reference TRBV2 and TRBJ2-3, the full variable domain reads EPEVTQTPSHQVTQMGQEVILRCVPISNHLYFYWYRQILGQKVEFLVSFYNNEISEKSEIFDDQFSVERPDGSNFTLKIRSTKLEDSAMYFCASRDQGAKTDTQYFGPGTRLTVL.

The V call is TRBV12-3 or TRBV12-4, the J call TRBJ1-3; D remains ambiguous. CDR3 length equals 13 residues. V was shortened by 3 bases and J by 0 bases, with 3 bases between the two germline ends. The CDR3 nucleotides are TGTGCCAGCAGTTTCCTCTCTGGAAACACCATATATTTT. It is translated as CASSFLSGNTIYF.

CDR3 sequence: CASSPLNTGELFF. CDR3 sequence (DNA): TGTGCCAGCAGCCCACTGAACACCGGGGAGCTGTTTTTT. The rearrangement links TRBV6-5 to TRBJ2-2; the D is unclear. V dropped 6 bases and J dropped 1 base, with 6 bases sitting between them. The germline V gene has CDR1 MNHEY and CDR2 SVGAGI. This CDR3 has 13 residues.

The V gene is TRBV7-9, the J gene TRBJ2-3; TRBD2 matches 10 bases. CDR3 length equals 16 residues. Germline values: CDR1 SEHNR, CDR2 FQNEAQ (reference sequence). J was trimmed by 5 bases and V by 1 base; bases with no gene match: 6. The CDR3: CASSLDSGGAIDTQYF. CDR3 bases: TGTGCCAGCAGCTTAGACAGCGGGGGGGCCATAGATACGCAGTATTTT.

In this sample, this clone turned up once. The rearrangement joins TRBV5-1 to TRBJ2-5; 8 bases are a match to TRBD1. CDR3 size: 14 residues. CDR1 and CDR2 (germline): SGHRS, YFSETQ. The trim removed 3 bases at V and 1 base at J, leaving 2 bases unmatched. The CDR3 DNA is TGCGCCAGCAGCTCGCAGGGGGCCCAAGAGACCCAGTACTTC. This translates into CASSSQGAQETQYF.

This clone came up once. This chain joins TRBV9 and TRBJ2-1; TRBD2 agrees at 7 bases. This CDR3 contains 16 residues. Germline V CDR1 and CDR2: SGDLS, YYNGEE. V lost 3 bases, J lost 2 bases, and 8 bases stayed unmatched. This chain's CDR3 is CASSAIRGSTYNEQFF. CDR3 bases: TGTGCCAGCAGCGCAATACGCGGGAGTACCTACAATGAGCAGTTCTTC.

The V call is TRBV28, the J call TRBJ1-2, with 9 positions matching TRBD1. CDR1 and CDR2 from the germline V gene are MDHEN and SYDVKM. The J segment lost 4 bases and the V segment lost 1 base, leaving 4 bases of the junction unmatched. The CDR3 runs to 15 residues. In DNA form, the CDR3 reads TGTGCCAGCAGTTTATCCGGGACAGGGATCTATGGCTACACCTTC. This gives the protein CASSLSGTGIYGYTF.

The chain combines TRBV5-5 with TRBJ2-2; 8 bases match TRBD1. The J segment lost 1 base and the V segment lost 2 bases, leaving 1 base of the junction unmatched. CDR1 is SGHKS and CDR2 is YYEKEE in the germline V gene (reference sequence). This CDR3 has 15 amino acids. This chain's CDR3 is CASSLQGVNTGELFF. The DNA for the CDR3 is TGTGCCAGCAGCTTACAGGGGGTGAACACCGGGGAGCTGTTTTTT.

The chain links TRBV9 to TRBJ2-3; 8 nucleotides line up with TRBD2. The germline V gene has CDR1 SGDLS and CDR2 YYNGEE. V lost 2 bases and J lost 6; bases outside the gene matches: 8. This CDR3 spans 15 amino acids. Here the CDR3 DNA reads TGTGCCAGCAGCGTGAGCGGGGGCTCCCCCGATACGCAGTATTTT. Its protein product is CASSVSGGSPDTQYF. Together with reference TRBV9 and TRBJ2-3, the CDR3 gives the full variable domain: DSGVTQTPKHLITATGQRVTLRCSPRSGDLSVYWYQQSLDQGLQFLIQYYNGEERAKGNILERFSAQQFPDLHSELNLSSLELGDSALYFCASSVSGGSPDTQYFGPGTRLTVL.

The chain joins TRBV7-2 to TRBJ1-6, with TRBD1 matching 11 bases. CDR1 and CDR2 from the germline V gene are SGHTA and FQGNSA. The V and J ends lost 6 bases and 7 bases, in that order; junction bases with no gene match: 8. There are 16 residues in the CDR3. CDR3 amino acids: CASRPPGTGGNSPLHF. The CDR3 nucleotides are TGTGCCAGCAGACCCCCCGGGACAGGGGGAAATTCACCCCTCCACTTT.

This clone was seen a single time. The genes are TRBV5-1 and TRBJ1-6; D might be TRBD1 (6 bases). CDR3 size: 15 residues. Germline values: CDR1 SGHRS, CDR2 YFSETQ. Trimming removed 5 bases from V and 7 bases from J, with 16 bases in between. CDR3 nucleotides: TGCGCCAGCAGGTATAACAGGGAGAGGAATTCACCCCTCCACTTT. As protein: CASRYNRERNSPLHF. The complete variable domain, with remaining parts taken from reference TRBV5-1 and TRBJ1-6, reads KAGVTQTPRYLIKTRGQQVTLSCSPISGHRSVSWYQQTPGQGLQFLFEYFSETQRNKGNFPGRFSGRQFSNSRSEMNVSTLELGDSALYLCASRYNRERNSPLHFGNGTRLTVT.

V gene TRBV29-1 combines with J gene TRBJ2-7, with TRBD2 identical over 9 bases. CDR1 and CDR2 from the germline V gene are SQVTM and ANQGSEA. Losses at the gene ends were 1 base for V and 3 bases for J; bases not matched to a gene: 4. The CDR3 is 14 amino acids. CDR3 in amino acids: CSVEVAGGRYEQYF. The CDR3 DNA reads as TGCAGCGTTGAAGTTGCGGGAGGGCGCTACGAGCAGTACTTC.

J is TRBJ2-3 and V is TRBV28; 8 bases fit TRBD2. The CDR3 is made up of 14 amino acids. The germline gives CDR1 MDHEN, CDR2 SYDVKM. Trimming took 3 bases from V and 5 from J; bases not matched to a gene: 4. The CDR3 nucleotides read TGTGCCAGCAGTTTCGGGGGGGAGGAAGATACGCAGTATTTT. Encoded protein: CASSFGGEEDTQYF.

The rearrangement joins TRBV27 to TRBJ1-6; D unresolved. The CDR3 consists of 13 residues. V lost 4 bases and J 7 bases, leaving 8 bases between the germline ends. Germline V gene data show CDR1 as MNHEY and CDR2 as SMNVEV (reference sequence). Here the CDR3 reads CASSSHGNSPLHF. CDR3 coding DNA: TGTGCCAGCAGTTCCCACGGGAATTCACCCCTCCACTTT.

The gene calls are TRBV24-1 and TRBJ2-3, with 9 positions matching TRBD1. The CDR3 is 17 residues long. Germline V CDR1 and CDR2: KGHDR, SFDVKD. Germline trimming cut 1 base from V and 2 bases from J; bases unmatched to any gene: 6. Here the CDR3 reads CATSDFAGTGYTDTQYF. CDR3 DNA: TGTGCCACCAGTGATTTCGCCGGGACAGGGTACACAGATACGCAGTATTTT.

The gene calls are TRBV4-2 and TRBJ2-7, with 14 bases that match TRBD2. Trimming at V came to 0 bases and at J to 5 bases, leaving 9 bases not matched to a gene. Germline values: CDR1 LGHNA, CDR2 YNFKEQ. The CDR3 runs to 18 residues. For the CDR3, the DNA is TGTGCCAGCAGCCAAGACTCCGAATGGACTAGCGGGGGGAACGAGCAGTACTTC. Protein product: CASSQDSEWTSGGNEQYF.

This clone has just one count. The chain carries TRBV7-2 and TRBJ2-7; weak D call: TRBD1 (9 bases). This CDR3 region has 16 residues. CDR1 is SGHTA, CDR2 FQGNSA, per germline. The ends were cut back, 5 bases at V and 2 bases at J, with 19 bases in the middle. Here the CDR3 reads CASSGQGLAGAYEQYF. The CDR3 DNA reads as TGTGCCAGCAGCGGACAGGGGCTAGCGGGCGCCTACGAGCAGTACTTC.

The chain links TRBV7-9 to TRBJ1-4; no firm D call. CDR1 and CDR2 (germline): SEHNR, FQNEAQ (reference sequence). This CDR3 spans 14 amino acids. The ends were cut back, 6 bases at V and 0 bases at J, with 8 bases in the middle. The CDR3 coding sequence is TGTGCCAGCAGTCACGGGACAACTAATGAAAAACTGTTTTTT. Amino acid sequence: CASSHGTTNEKLFF.

This chain links TRBV28 with TRBJ1-1, with 8 bases fitting TRBD1. This CDR3 is 12 amino acids long. V dropped 8 bases and J dropped 3; count of bases not matched to a gene: 2. Per germline, CDR1 MDHEN and CDR2 SYDVKM. This chain's CDR3 is CASARGHTEAFF. The CDR3 nucleotides are TGTGCCAGCGCCAGGGGGCACACTGAAGCTTTCTTT.

This clone showed up just a few times. V is TRBV28 and J is TRBJ1-2, with D possibly TRBD1 on 6 matching bases. Trimming took off 3 bases at V and 7 bases at J, with 18 bases between the two ends. The length of the CDR3 is 15 residues. Looked up from germline, CDR1 is MDHEN and CDR2 is SYDVKM. In DNA form, the CDR3 reads TGTGCCAGCAGTTTGAACAGGGCCCTCAGCGGTGGCTACACCTTC. Its protein product is CASSLNRALSGGYTF.

V gene TRBV7-2 combines with J gene TRBJ2-2; 7 bases match TRBD2. With 1 base clipped from V and 3 bases from J, the junction kept 2 bases outside the gene matches. Germline CDR1 SGHTA, CDR2 FQGNSA. The CDR3 is made up of 15 amino acids. The CDR3 DNA reads as TGTGCCAGCAGCTTAGTGGCGGGAGACACCGGGGAGCTGTTTTTT. Its protein is CASSLVAGDTGELFF.

The chain carries TRBV12-3 or TRBV12-4 and TRBJ1-2; D remains ambiguous. The CDR3 extends over 13 amino acids. V lost 1 base and J lost 4, with 7 bases in between. The CDR3 DNA reads as TGTGCCAGCAGTTTAGAAGGCGGCTATGGCTACACCTTC. Encoded protein: CASSLEGGYGYTF.

This clone showed up just once. The chain has TRBV6-2 or TRBV6-3 and TRBJ2-3, with 10 bases that match TRBD1. The length of the CDR3 is 15 residues. V shed 4 bases, J shed 6 bases, and the junction held 7 bases outside the gene matches. The germline CDR1 and CDR2 sequences are MNHEY and SVGEGT. The CDR3 loop is CASSFGDRGYDTQYF. CDR3 bases: TGTGCCAGCAGTTTTGGGGACAGGGGTTACGATACGCAGTATTTT.

This chain links TRBV19 with TRBJ1-2, with 9 bases that match TRBD1. The germline gives CDR1 LNHDA, CDR2 SQIVND (reference sequence). CDR3 length: 15 residues. The trim removed 3 bases at V and 4 bases at J, leaving 6 bases unmatched. CDR3 residues: CASSMFGQGTYGYTF. The DNA for the CDR3 is TGTGCCAGTAGTATGTTCGGACAGGGGACCTATGGCTACACCTTC.

This clone was found a few times. The chain joins TRBV27 to TRBJ2-3; no clear D. V was shortened by 0 bases and J by 6 bases, with 10 bases between the two germline ends. Per the germline V gene, CDR1 is MNHEY and CDR2 is SMNVEV (reference sequence). The CDR3 is 14 residues long. The CDR3 sequence is CASSLSGLWDTQYF. The CDR3 bases are TGTGCCAGCAGTTTATCTGGCCTCTGGGATACGCAGTATTTT.

The chain joins TRBV5-4 to TRBJ2-7, with 7 bases identical to TRBD2. The length of the CDR3 is 14 residues. Germline CDR1 and CDR2: SGHNT and YYREEE (reference sequence). J was trimmed by 6 bases and V by 6 bases; bases with no gene match: 12. Here the CDR3 reads CASKRDLGDGEQYF. CDR3 nucleotide sequence: TGTGCCAGCAAGCGGGATCTGGGGGACGGCGAGCAGTACTTC.

The V and J genes are TRBV27 and TRBJ1-4; D call uncertain. Trimming shortened V by 5 bases and J by 0 bases, and 7 bases separated the two germline ends. Germline V CDR1 and CDR2: MNHEY, SMNVEV (reference sequence). There are 14 residues in the CDR3. The DNA of the CDR3 is TGTGCCAGCAGTGCGAGGGCAACTAATGAAAAACTGTTTTTT. Translating it yields CASSARATNEKLFF.

The gene calls are TRBV5-1 and TRBJ1-2; D is undetermined. The ends were cut back, 2 bases at V and 1 base at J, with 12 bases in the middle. This CDR3 is 15 amino acids long. CDR1 and CDR2 from the germline V gene are SGHRS and YFSETQ. CDR3 region: CASSLAGSDNYGYTF. The CDR3, as DNA: TGCGCCAGCAGCTTAGCGGGTTCGGATAACTATGGCTACACCTTC.

The J gene is TRBJ1-6, the V gene TRBV6-1; maybe TRBD1 (6 bases). CDR1 MNHNS and CDR2 SASEGT come from the germline V gene. This CDR3 region has 13 residues. The V end lost 3 bases, the J end lost 13 bases, and 13 bases lay between the germline ends. CDR3 in DNA: TGTGCCAGCAGTGACGGGGGGCTCAGGCCCCTCCACTTT. It yields the protein CASSDGGLRPLHF.

A few counts support this clone. Other DNA sequences in the same sample also yield this CDR3. This chain links TRBV7-9 with TRBJ2-3, with D perhaps TRBD1 (5 bases). The length of the CDR3 is 14 residues. V lost 1 base to trimming and J lost 3 bases, with 8 bases between them. The germline gives CDR1 SEHNR, CDR2 FQNEAQ (reference sequence). DNA for the CDR3: TGTGCCAGCAGCTTAGAGGGGTCGACAGATACGCAGTATTTT. Protein: CASSLEGSTDTQYF. Full variable domain (rest looked up from reference TRBV7-9 and TRBJ2-3): DTGVSQNPRHKITKRGQNVTFRCDPISEHNRLYWYRQTLGQGPEFLTYFQNEAQLEKSRLLSDRFSAERPKGSFSTLEIQRTEQGDSAMYLCASSLEGSTDTQYFGPGTRLTVL.

A remark on this clone: The sample has other DNA sequences that encode this CDR3 too. The chain couples TRBV28 to TRBJ2-7; D call uncertain. Germline V gene lookup returns CDR1 MDHEN and CDR2 SYDVKM. Trimming shortened V by 6 bases and J by 2 bases, and 11 bases separated the two germline ends. The CDR3 spans 13 residues. CDR3 DNA: TGTGCCAGCAGCCTAGGCAGCACCTACGAGCAGTACTTC. It translates to CASSLGSTYEQYF.